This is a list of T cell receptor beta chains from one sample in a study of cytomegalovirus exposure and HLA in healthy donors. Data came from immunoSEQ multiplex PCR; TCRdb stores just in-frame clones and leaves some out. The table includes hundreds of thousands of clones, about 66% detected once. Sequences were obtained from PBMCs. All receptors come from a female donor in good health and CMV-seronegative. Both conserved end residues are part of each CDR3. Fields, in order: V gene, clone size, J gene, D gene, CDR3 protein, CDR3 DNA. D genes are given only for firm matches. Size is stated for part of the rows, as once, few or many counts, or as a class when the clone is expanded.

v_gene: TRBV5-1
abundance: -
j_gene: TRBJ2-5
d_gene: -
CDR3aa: CASSLEGRGETQYF
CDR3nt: TGCGCCAGCAGCTTGGAAGGCAGGGGAGAGACCCAGTACTTC

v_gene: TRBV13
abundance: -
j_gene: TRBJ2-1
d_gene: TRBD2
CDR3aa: CASSPRTSGTYNEQFF
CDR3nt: TGTGCCAGCAGCCCCCGGACTAGCGGGACCTACAATGAGCAGTTCTTC

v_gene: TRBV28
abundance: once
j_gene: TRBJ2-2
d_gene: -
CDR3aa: CASSRDSSTGELFF
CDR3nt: TGTGCCAGCAGTCGGGATTCCTCCACCGGGGAGCTGTTTTTT

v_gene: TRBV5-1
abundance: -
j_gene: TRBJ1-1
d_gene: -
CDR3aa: CASSMDGNTEAFF
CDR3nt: TGCGCCAGCAGCATGGACGGGAACACTGAAGCTTTCTTT

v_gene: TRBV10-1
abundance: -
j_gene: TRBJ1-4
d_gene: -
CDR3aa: CASSDGNEKLFF
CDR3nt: TGCGCCAGCAGTGACGGGAATGAAAAACTGTTTTTT

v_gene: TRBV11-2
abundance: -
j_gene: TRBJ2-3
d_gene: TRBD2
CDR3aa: CASRPIWGGRREYTQYF
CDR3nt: TGTGCCAGCAGACCCATTTGGGGCGGGAGACGGGAGTATACGCAGTATTTT

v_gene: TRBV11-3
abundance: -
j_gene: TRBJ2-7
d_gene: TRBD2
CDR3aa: CASSSVPGLAAEQYF
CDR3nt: TGTGCCAGCAGCTCCGTGCCGGGACTAGCCGCCGAGCAGTACTTC

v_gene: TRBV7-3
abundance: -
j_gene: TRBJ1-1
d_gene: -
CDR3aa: CASSFMNTEAFF
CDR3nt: TGTGCCAGCAGCTTTATGAACACTGAAGCTTTCTTT

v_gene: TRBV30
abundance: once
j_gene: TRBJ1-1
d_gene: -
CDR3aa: CASLGTKGSEAFF
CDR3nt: TGTGCCTCCTTAGGGACAAAAGGGAGTGAAGCTTTCTTT

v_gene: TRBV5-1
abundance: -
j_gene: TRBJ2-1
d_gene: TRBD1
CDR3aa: CASGTGRYNEQFF
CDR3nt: TGCGCCAGCGGGACAGGACGTTACAATGAGCAGTTCTTC

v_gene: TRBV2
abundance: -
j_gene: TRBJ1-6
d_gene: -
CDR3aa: CASSDWLLSSYNSPLHF
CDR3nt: TGTGCCAGCAGTGACTGGCTCCTCAGCTCCTATAATTCACCCCTCCACTTT

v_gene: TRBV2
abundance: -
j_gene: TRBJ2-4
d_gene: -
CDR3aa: CASSDPPRTVKYF
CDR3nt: TGTGCCAGCAGTGATCCCCCCCGCACGGTGAAGTACTTC

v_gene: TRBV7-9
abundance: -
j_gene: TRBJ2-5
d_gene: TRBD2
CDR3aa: CASSLGFMDERDQYF
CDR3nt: TGTGCCAGCAGCTTAGGGTTCATGGACGAGCGGGACCAGTACTTC

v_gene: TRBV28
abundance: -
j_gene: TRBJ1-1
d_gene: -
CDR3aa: CASSLYGELNTEAFF
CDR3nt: TGTGCCAGCAGTTTATATGGGGAGTTGAACACTGAAGCTTTCTTT

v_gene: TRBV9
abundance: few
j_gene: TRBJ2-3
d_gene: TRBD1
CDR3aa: CASSVGQGAYDTQYF
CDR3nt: TGTGCCAGCAGCGTAGGACAGGGGGCATATGATACGCAGTATTTT

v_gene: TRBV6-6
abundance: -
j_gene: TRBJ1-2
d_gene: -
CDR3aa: CASSYEPYYGYTF
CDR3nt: TGTGCCAGCAGTTACGAGCCGTACTATGGCTACACCTTC

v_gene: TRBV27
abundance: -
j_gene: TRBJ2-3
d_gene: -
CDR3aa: CASSLGLPGDADTQYF
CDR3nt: TGTGCCAGCAGTTTGGGTTTGCCGGGAGATGCAGATACGCAGTATTTT

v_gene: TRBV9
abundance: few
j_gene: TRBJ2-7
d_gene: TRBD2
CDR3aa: CASSAPSGGEEQYF
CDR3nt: TGTGCCAGCAGCGCCCCTAGCGGGGGCGAGGAGCAGTACTTC

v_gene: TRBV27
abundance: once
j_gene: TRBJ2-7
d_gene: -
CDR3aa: CASSSRVPPSYEQYF
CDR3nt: TGTGCCAGCAGTTCCAGGGTCCCACCGTCATACGAGCAGTACTTC

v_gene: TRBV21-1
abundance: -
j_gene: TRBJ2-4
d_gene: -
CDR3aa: CASSKADTKNIQYF
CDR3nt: TGTGCCAGCAGCAAAGCTGACACCAAAAACATTCAGTACTTC

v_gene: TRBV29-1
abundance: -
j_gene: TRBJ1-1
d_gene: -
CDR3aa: CSVSARGGNTEAFF
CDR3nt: TGCAGCGTCAGCGCCCGGGGGGGGAACACTGAAGCTTTCTTT

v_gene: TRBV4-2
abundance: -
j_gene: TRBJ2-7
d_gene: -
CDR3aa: CASSQDTGSSYEQYF
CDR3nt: TGTGCCAGCAGCCAAGATACAGGGAGCTCCTACGAGCAGTACTTC

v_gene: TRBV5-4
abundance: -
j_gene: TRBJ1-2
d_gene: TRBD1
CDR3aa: CASSLVGTGKGYTF
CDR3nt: TGTGCCAGCAGCTTGGTCGGGACAGGAAAAGGCTACACCTTC

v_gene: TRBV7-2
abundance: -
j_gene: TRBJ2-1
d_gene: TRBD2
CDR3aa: CASSLETSGRRNEQFF
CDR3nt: TGTGCCAGCAGCTTAGAGACTAGCGGGAGAAGGAATGAGCAGTTCTTC

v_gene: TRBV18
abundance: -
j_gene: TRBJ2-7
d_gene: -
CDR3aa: CASSPNTGNYEQYF
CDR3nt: TGTGCCAGCTCACCCAATACAGGGAACTACGAGCAGTACTTC

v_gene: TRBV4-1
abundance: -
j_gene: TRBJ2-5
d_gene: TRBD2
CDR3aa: CASRPGLAGVEQYF
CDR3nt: TGCGCCAGCAGACCCGGACTAGCGGGAGTTGAGCAGTACTTC

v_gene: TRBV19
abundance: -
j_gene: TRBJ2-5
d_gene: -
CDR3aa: CASSDRETQYF
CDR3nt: TGTGCCAGTAGCGACAGGGAGACCCAGTACTTC

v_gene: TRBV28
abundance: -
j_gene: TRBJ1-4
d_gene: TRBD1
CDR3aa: CASSTRQGAWEKLFF
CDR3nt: TGTGCCAGCAGTACCAGACAGGGGGCATGGGAAAAACTGTTTTTT

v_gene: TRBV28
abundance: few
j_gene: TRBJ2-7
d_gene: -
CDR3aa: CASSRRAVYEQYF
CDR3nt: TGTGCCAGCAGCCGCAGGGCCGTCTACGAGCAGTACTTC

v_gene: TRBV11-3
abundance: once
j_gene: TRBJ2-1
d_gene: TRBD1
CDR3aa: CASSLTGPPYNEQFF
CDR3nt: TGTGCCAGCAGTTTGACAGGGCCGCCCTACAATGAGCAGTTCTTC

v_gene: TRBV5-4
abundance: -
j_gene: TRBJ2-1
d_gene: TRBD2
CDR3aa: CASSTGLAGGWNEQFF
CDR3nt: TGTGCCAGCAGCACCGGACTAGCGGGAGGGTGGAATGAGCAGTTCTTC

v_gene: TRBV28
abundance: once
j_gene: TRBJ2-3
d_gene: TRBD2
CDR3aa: CASSLTASGSRVDTQYF
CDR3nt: TGTGCCAGCAGTTTAACAGCTAGCGGGAGCAGGGTGGATACGCAGTATTTT

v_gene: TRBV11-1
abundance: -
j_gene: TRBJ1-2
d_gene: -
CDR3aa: CASSLATGYGYTF
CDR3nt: TGTGCCAGCAGCTTAGCTACGGGGTATGGCTACACCTTC

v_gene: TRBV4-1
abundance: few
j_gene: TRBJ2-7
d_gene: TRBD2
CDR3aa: CASSPKREGYEQYF
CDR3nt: TGCGCCAGCAGCCCTAAGCGGGAGGGATACGAGCAGTACTTC

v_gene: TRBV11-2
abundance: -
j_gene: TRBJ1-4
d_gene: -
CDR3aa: CASTAAGGSNEKLFF
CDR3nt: TGTGCCAGCACCGCAGCGGGGGGGAGTAATGAAAAACTGTTTTTT

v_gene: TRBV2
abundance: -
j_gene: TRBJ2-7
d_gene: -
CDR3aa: CASSDQGLAYEQYF
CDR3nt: TGTGCCAGCAGTGACCAGGGGCTGGCCTACGAGCAGTACTTC

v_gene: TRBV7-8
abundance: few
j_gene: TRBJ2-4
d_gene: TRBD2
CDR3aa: CASSLGRGGSAKNIQYF
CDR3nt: TGTGCCAGCAGCCTAGGACGCGGGGGGTCAGCCAAAAACATTCAGTACTTC

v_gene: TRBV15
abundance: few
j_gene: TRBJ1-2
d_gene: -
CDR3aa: CATSSQGRYGYTF
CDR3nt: TGTGCCACCAGCTCACAGGGACGGTATGGCTACACCTTC

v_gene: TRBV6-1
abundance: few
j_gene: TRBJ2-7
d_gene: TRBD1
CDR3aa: CASTRDRAYEQYF
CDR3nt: TGTGCCAGCACCCGGGACAGGGCCTACGAGCAGTACTTC

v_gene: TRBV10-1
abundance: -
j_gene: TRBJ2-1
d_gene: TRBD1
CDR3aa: CASATGQTPEQFF
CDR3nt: TGCGCCAGCGCAACGGGACAGACTCCCGAGCAGTTCTTC

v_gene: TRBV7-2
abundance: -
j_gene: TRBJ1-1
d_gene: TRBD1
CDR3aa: CASSFPRTGGNTEAFF
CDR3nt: TGTGCCAGCAGCTTCCCAAGGACAGGGGGGAACACTGAAGCTTTCTTT

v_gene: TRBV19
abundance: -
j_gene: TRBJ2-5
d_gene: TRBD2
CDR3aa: CASSRLAVKETQYF
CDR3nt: TGTGCCAGCTCTCGACTAGCGGTAAAAGAGACCCAGTACTTC

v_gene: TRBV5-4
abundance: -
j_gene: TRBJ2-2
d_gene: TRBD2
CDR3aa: CASSPQTSGSSGGELFF
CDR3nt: TGTGCCAGCAGCCCCCAGACTAGCGGGAGCTCGGGCGGGGAGCTGTTTTTT

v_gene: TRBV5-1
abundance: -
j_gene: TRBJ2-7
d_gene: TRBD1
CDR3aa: CASRRGAPGTGIEQYF
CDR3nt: TGCGCCAGCAGACGAGGGGCCCCCGGGACAGGGATCGAGCAGTACTTC